This T cell receptor (beta chain) derives from a study of molecular identifiers for immune sequencing clone quantification. Study-wide results and caveats: The share of molecules held by clones above 20 RNA copies was over 97% in effector cells and under 1% in naive cells.

MiXCR, applied by TCRdb to the PCR reads, yields one record per CDR3 protein. The sample lists over 550,000 distinct CDR3 sequences, about 25% seen once, with 0.78% in the top ten. As regards this clonotype: The antigen remains unidentified.

Germline assignment: CDR1 SGDLS and CDR2 YYNGEE. V lost 2 bases and J lost 4, with 5 bases in between. The CDR3 is 12 residues long. Material for sequencing was naive CD8+ T cells from blood, with Jurkat cell RNA spiked in. Noted subset: FACS-sorted CD8+CD4-CCR7+CD45RA+ naive T cells. The chain has TRBV9 and TRBJ2-3; D is undetermined. This sequence originates from a human donor in good health. Some libraries in this study had Jurkat cell RNA spiked in. DNA for the CDR3: TGTGCCAGCAGCGTCCGATCAGATACGCAGTATTTT. Its translation is CASSVRSDTQYF. The complete variable domain, with remaining parts taken from reference TRBV9 and TRBJ2-3, reads DSGVTQTPKHLITATGQRVTLRCSPRSGDLSVYWYQQSLDQGLQFLIQYYNGEERAKGNILERFSAQQFPDLHSELNLSSLELGDSALYFCASSVRSDTQYFGPGTRLTVL.